A single sample is the source of the 26 T cell receptor beta chains below, sequenced in a study of blood T cell repertoires in COVID-19. Measured with immunoSEQ multiplex PCR; TCRdb has only the in-frame clones, and not every one. The repertoire consists of 150,000 to 200,000 clones, with approximately 80% occurring once and the leading ten covering 9.5% to 11%. Source material: PBMCs or T cells enriched from blood (not recorded which). All receptors derive from a man in his fifties or sixties who had recovered from COVID-19.

The rearrangement uses TRBV29-1 and TRBJ1-2; D might be TRBD1 (5 bases). CDR1 SQVTM and CDR2 ANQGSEA come from the germline V gene. The V end was cut by 2 bases, the J end by 6 bases, with 16 bases between. The CDR3 totals 14 residues. Here the CDR3 reads CSVEYGRGGDGYTF. CDR3 nucleotides: TGCAGCGTTGAATACGGTAGGGGCGGCGATGGCTACACCTTC.

This chain connects TRBV28 to TRBJ1-4; TRBD1 aligns across 9 bases. The CDR3 has 15 amino acids. Trimming cost V 6 bases and J 7 bases; bases outside gene matches: 9. CDR1 is MDHEN and CDR2 is SYDVKM in the germline V gene. CDR3 protein: CASRQQGAVGEKLFF. CDR3 in DNA: TGTGCCAGCAGACAACAGGGGGCCGTGGGTGAAAAACTGTTTTTT.

V is TRBV18 and J is TRBJ2-5, with 7 bases lining up with TRBD2. Trimming cost V 3 bases and J 0 bases; bases outside gene matches: 7. Germline loops: CDR1 KGHSH, CDR2 LQKENI. CDR3 length equals 16 residues. CDR3 residues: CASSPTGGSYQETQYF. Here the CDR3 DNA reads TGTGCCAGCTCACCTACGGGGGGTTCGTACCAAGAGACCCAGTACTTC. Full variable domain (missing parts from reference TRBV18 and TRBJ2-5): NAGVMQNPRHLVRRRGQEARLRCSPMKGHSHVYWYRQLPEEGLKFMVYLQKENIIDESGMPKERFSAEFPKEGPSILRIQQVVRGDSAAYFCASSPTGGSYQETQYFGPGTRLLVL.

The chain is built from TRBV7-9 and TRBJ1-5, with D hard to call. This CDR3 is built from 15 residues. CDR1 is SEHNR, CDR2 FQNEAQ, per germline (reference sequence). V was cut by 0 bases and J by 1 base, with 7 bases left in between. In DNA, the CDR3 is TGTGCCAGCAGCTTAGCTCCGGGGAGCAATCAGCCCCAGCATTTT. The encoded protein is CASSLAPGSNQPQHF.

The chain combines TRBV5-1 with TRBJ2-5; TRBD2 is a possible D gene (6 bases). V dropped 3 bases and J dropped 3 bases, with 18 bases sitting between them. Per the germline V gene, CDR1 is SGHRS and CDR2 is YFSETQ. This CDR3 is 16 amino acids long. The CDR3 DNA sequence: TGCGCCAGCAGCTACAGCTCGGGTGGCGGGGAAGAGACCCAGTACTTC. Translation: CASSYSSGGGEETQYF.

The rearrangement links TRBV5-1 to TRBJ1-5; D may be TRBD1 (6 bases). V lost 4 bases and J lost 7, with 15 bases in between. Germline V lookup: CDR1 SGHRS, CDR2 YFSETQ. The CDR3 extends over 14 amino acids. The DNA for the CDR3 is TGCGCCAGCAGCCCGGCGGGGGGCGGCCAGCCCCAGCATTTT. It codes for CASSPAGGGQPQHF.

This chain links TRBV29-1 with TRBJ1-1; D possibly corresponds to TRBD1 (6 bases). Germline CDR1 is SQVTM and CDR2 is ANQGSEA. Between the trimmed V and J ends, which lost 3 bases and 1 base, there was a span of 9 bases. The CDR3 spans 13 residues. Written as DNA, the CDR3 is TGCAGCGTTGATCAGGGGTCGAACACTGAAGCTTTCTTT. This translates into CSVDQGSNTEAFF.

This clone has more than one count but fewer than ten. The chain employs TRBV28 and TRBJ1-2; possible D gene TRBD1, 5 bases. V was trimmed by 3 bases and J by 3 bases, leaving 14 bases between them. Per the germline V gene, CDR1 is MDHEN and CDR2 is SYDVKM. CDR3 length: 15 residues. The CDR3 bases are TGTGCCAGCAGTTTGGAAGGAATAGGGGACTATGGCTACACCTTC. This sequence encodes CASSLEGIGDYGYTF.

V usage is TRBV10-3 and J usage is TRBJ2-2, with TRBD1 matching over 7 bases. Germline CDR1 and CDR2: ENHRY and SYGVKD. The length of the CDR3 is 13 residues. J lost 6 bases, V lost 8 bases, and 6 bases had no gene match. CDR3 region: CAIGDRVPGELFF. The DNA of the CDR3 is TGTGCCATCGGCGACAGGGTCCCCGGGGAGCTGTTTTTT.

J is TRBJ1-3 and V is TRBV6-5; D is ambiguous. Germline V lookup: CDR1 MNHEY, CDR2 SVGAGI. V was cut by 4 bases and J by 2 bases, with 9 bases left in between. The CDR3 is 14 residues long. CDR3 DNA sequence: TGTGCCAGCAGTTTTCCGGGTCCTGGAAACACCATATATTTT. Amino acid sequence: CASSFPGPGNTIYF.

The J gene is TRBJ2-3, the V gene TRBV4-1; possibly TRBD1 for D (6 bases). Germline CDR1 and CDR2: MGHRA and YSYEKL. The CDR3 spans 13 residues. Trimming cost V 1 base and J 5 bases, with 7 bases left between them. CDR3 DNA sequence: TGCGCCAGCAGCCAAGCCAGGGGAGATACGCAGTATTTT. Amino acid sequence: CASSQARGDTQYF.

The CDR3 region has the DNA TGCGCCAGCAGCCCAGGAACAGGGGTTATGACTTTCTTT. This translates into CASSPGTGVMTFF. The chain couples TRBV5-1 to TRBJ1-1, with TRBD1 matching over 7 bases. V was clipped by 4 bases and J by 12 bases; unmatched bases: 12. The CDR3 runs 13 residues. CDR1 and CDR2 from the germline V gene are SGHRS and YFSETQ. Full variable domain (outside the CDR3, taken from reference TRBV5-1 and TRBJ1-1): KAGVTQTPRYLIKTRGQQVTLSCSPISGHRSVSWYQQTPGQGLQFLFEYFSETQRNKGNFPGRFSGRQFSNSRSEMNVSTLELGDSALYLCASSPGTGVMTFFGQGTRLTVV.

V is TRBV5-1 and J is TRBJ2-5; 9 nucleotides align to TRBD1. J gave up 1 base and V 4 bases, and 5 bases lay outside the gene matches. Germline assignment: CDR1 SGHRS and CDR2 YFSETQ. This CDR3 contains 15 residues. In DNA, the CDR3 is TGCGCCAGCAGCCTATTGACAGGGGGCCAAGAGACCCAGTACTTC. As protein: CASSLLTGGQETQYF.

The rearrangement uses TRBV3-1 (or the pseudogene TRBV3-2) and TRBJ1-1; 8 positions match TRBD1. The CDR3 contains 15 residues. V lost 2 bases, J lost 5 bases, and 7 bases stayed unmatched. Germline V gene sequence: CDR1 LGHDT, CDR2 YNNKEL (reference sequence). The CDR3 region is CASSQYVQGGTEAFF. As DNA, the CDR3 is TGTGCCAGCAGCCAATACGTACAGGGGGGGACTGAAGCTTTCTTT.

CDR3 sequence reads: CSASSGTGFSEQYF. The CDR3 DNA is TGCAGTGCTAGTTCCGGGACAGGGTTTTCCGAGCAGTACTTC. The V gene is TRBV20-1, the J gene TRBJ2-7; 9 bases align to TRBD1. V lost 3 bases to trimming and J lost 6 bases; unmatched junction nucleotides: 9. Germline assignment: CDR1 DFQATT and CDR2 SNEGSKA (reference sequence). CDR3 length equals 14 residues.

The chain has TRBV4-1 and TRBJ2-7; 13 bases match TRBD2. In germline, CDR1 is MGHRA, CDR2 YSYEKL. The CDR3 is made up of 15 amino acids. With 3 bases clipped from V and 2 bases from J, the junction kept 1 base outside the gene matches. CDR3 protein: CASSQGLAGPYEQYF. DNA of the CDR3: TGCGCCAGCAGCCAGGGACTAGCGGGACCCTACGAGCAGTACTTC.

The chain recombines TRBV3-1 (or the pseudogene TRBV3-2) with TRBJ2-6; TRBD1 matches 9 bases. Germline V gene lookup returns CDR1 LGHDT and CDR2 YNNKEL (reference sequence). V dropped 4 bases and J dropped 0; count of bases not matched to a gene: 7. The CDR3 extends over 18 amino acids. The CDR3 region is CASSPQTGQGSGANVLTF. The CDR3 DNA is TGTGCCAGCAGCCCACAAACGGGACAGGGCTCTGGGGCCAACGTCCTGACTTTC.

The chain is built from TRBV27 and TRBJ2-7; 12 positions match TRBD2. Trimming took 6 bases from V and 11 from J; bases not matched to a gene: 8. The CDR3 runs to 13 residues. Germline V lookup: CDR1 MNHEY, CDR2 SMNVEV (reference sequence). The CDR3 nucleotides read TGTGCCAGCAGCACACGTCGACTAGCGGGAGAGTACTTC. The encoded protein is CASSTRRLAGEYF.

This chain joins TRBV18 and TRBJ2-7; D is perhaps TRBD2 (6 bases). V dropped 3 bases and J dropped 3 bases, with 18 bases sitting between them. The CDR3 has 16 residues. Per the germline V gene, CDR1 is KGHSH and CDR2 is LQKENI. The DNA of the CDR3 is TGTGCCAGCTCACCGCGTGGAGGAGGGTTAAGCTACGAGCAGTACTTC. It is translated as CASSPRGGGLSYEQYF. Full variable domain (missing parts from reference TRBV18 and TRBJ2-7): NAGVMQNPRHLVRRRGQEARLRCSPMKGHSHVYWYRQLPEEGLKFMVYLQKENIIDESGMPKERFSAEFPKEGPSILRIQQVVRGDSAAYFCASSPRGGGLSYEQYFGPGTRLTVT.

This sequence joins TRBV3-1 (or the pseudogene TRBV3-2) and TRBJ2-7; 7 bases fit TRBD1. The CDR3 spans 14 residues. The germline gives CDR1 LGHDT, CDR2 YNNKEL (reference sequence). J gave up 1 base and V 5 bases, and 5 bases lay outside the gene matches. This chain's CDR3 is CASSIGTDSYEQYF. As DNA, the CDR3 is TGTGCCAGCAGCATAGGGACAGATTCCTACGAGCAGTACTTC.

V is TRBV2 and J is TRBJ2-1; 8 nucleotides align to TRBD1. Trimming cost V 6 bases and J 5 bases; bases outside gene matches: 6. The length of the CDR3 is 14 residues. Germline-derived CDR1 and CDR2 are SNHLY and FYNNEI. This CDR3 reads CASRMTGVNNEQFF. CDR3 bases: TGTGCCAGCAGGATGACAGGGGTGAACAATGAGCAGTTCTTC.

This clone appeared a few times. The chain employs TRBV15 and TRBJ1-2; 10 positions agree with TRBD1. V lost 6 bases, J lost 6 bases, and 13 bases stayed unmatched. Germline values: CDR1 LNHNV, CDR2 YYDKDF (reference sequence). This CDR3 contains 16 residues. In DNA, the CDR3 is TGTGCCACCAGTACTCCGGGACAGGGGAAATTTGATGGCTACACCTTC. Translated, it gives CATSTPGQGKFDGYTF.

The genes are TRBV28 and TRBJ2-7, with D uncertain. CDR1 and CDR2 from the germline V gene are MDHEN and SYDVKM. Deletions cut 5 bases from V and 0 bases from J, with 5 bases between. The CDR3 totals 12 residues. The DNA for the CDR3 is TGTGCCAGCAGTCTCGTCTCCTACGAGCAGTACTTC. It translates to CASSLVSYEQYF.

V usage is TRBV10-1 and J usage is TRBJ2-1; tentatively, D is TRBD1 (5 bases). The CDR3 totals 12 residues. Trimming left V 6 bases short and J 9 bases short, with 12 bases between. Germline CDR1 WNHNN, CDR2 SYGVQD (reference sequence). CDR3 loop: CASSVARGEQFF. CDR3 nucleotides: TGCGCCAGCAGCGTGGCAAGGGGTGAGCAGTTCTTC.

The V call is TRBV4-2, the J call TRBJ1-6, with D unclear. In germline, CDR1 is LGHNA, CDR2 YNFKEQ. The CDR3 is 16 amino acids. The V and J ends lost 0 bases and 11 bases respectively, with 17 bases between them. The CDR3 DNA follows: TGTGCCAGCAGCCAAGATCGCCAGATAATTTCAACACCCCTCCACTTT. As protein: CASSQDRQIISTPLHF.

The rearrangement uses TRBV28 and TRBJ2-7, with D unclear. The ends were cut back, 2 bases at V and 2 bases at J, with 7 bases in the middle. CDR1 is MDHEN and CDR2 is SYDVKM in the germline V gene. The length of the CDR3 is 13 residues. The CDR3 sequence: CASSLPRTYEQYF. The CDR3 DNA sequence: TGTGCCAGCAGTTTACCGCGGACCTACGAGCAGTACTTC.